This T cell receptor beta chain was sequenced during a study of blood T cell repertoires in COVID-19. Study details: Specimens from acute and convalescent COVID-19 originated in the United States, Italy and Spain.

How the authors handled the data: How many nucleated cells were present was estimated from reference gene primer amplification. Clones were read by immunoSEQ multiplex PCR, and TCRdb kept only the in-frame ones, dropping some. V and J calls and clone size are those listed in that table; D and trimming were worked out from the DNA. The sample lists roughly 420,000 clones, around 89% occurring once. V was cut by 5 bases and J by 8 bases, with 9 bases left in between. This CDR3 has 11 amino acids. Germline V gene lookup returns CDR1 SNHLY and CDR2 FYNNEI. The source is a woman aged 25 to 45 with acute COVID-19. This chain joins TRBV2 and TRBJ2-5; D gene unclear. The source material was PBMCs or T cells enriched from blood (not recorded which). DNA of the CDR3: TGTGCCAGCAGTACCACTCTCACCCAGTACTTC. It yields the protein CASSTTLTQYF.